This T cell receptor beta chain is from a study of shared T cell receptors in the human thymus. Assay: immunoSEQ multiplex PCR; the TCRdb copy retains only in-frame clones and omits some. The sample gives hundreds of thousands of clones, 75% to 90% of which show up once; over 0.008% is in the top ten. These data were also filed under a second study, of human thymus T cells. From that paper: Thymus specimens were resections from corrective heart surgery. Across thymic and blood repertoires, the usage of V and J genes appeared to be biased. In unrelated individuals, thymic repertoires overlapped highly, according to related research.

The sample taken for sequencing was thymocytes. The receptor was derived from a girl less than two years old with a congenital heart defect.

The CDR3 loop is CAISLTGADTQYF. For the CDR3, the DNA is TGTGCCATCAGTCTCACAGGGGCAGATACGCAGTATTTT. V usage is TRBV10-3 and J usage is TRBJ2-3; 7 nucleotides match TRBD1. CDR3 length equals 13 residues. V was pared by 5 bases and J by 4 bases, with 3 bases of the junction left unmatched. Germline lookup yields CDR1 ENHRY and CDR2 SYGVKD.